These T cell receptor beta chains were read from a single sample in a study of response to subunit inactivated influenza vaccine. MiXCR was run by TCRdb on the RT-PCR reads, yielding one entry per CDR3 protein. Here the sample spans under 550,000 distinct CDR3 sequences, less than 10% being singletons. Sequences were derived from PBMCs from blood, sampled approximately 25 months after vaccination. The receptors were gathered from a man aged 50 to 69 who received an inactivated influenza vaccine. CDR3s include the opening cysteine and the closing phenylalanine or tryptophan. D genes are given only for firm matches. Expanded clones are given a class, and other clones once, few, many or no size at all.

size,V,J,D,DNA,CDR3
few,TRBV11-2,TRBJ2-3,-,TGTGCCAGCAGCTTTCCGAGGGGGGGTTTTTACACAGATACGCAGTATTTT,CASSFPRGGFYTDTQYF
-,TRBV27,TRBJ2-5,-,TGTGCCAGCAGTTTAAATGCGTGGCGAGGAAGGGGTGAGACCCAGTACTTC,CASSLNAWRGRGETQYF
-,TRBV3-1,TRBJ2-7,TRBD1,TGTGCCAGCAGACAACAGGGGTCCACCTACGAGCAGTACTTC,CASRQQGSTYEQYF
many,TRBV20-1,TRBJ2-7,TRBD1,TGCAGTGCTAGACGACCGGACAGGGGGTACGAGCAGTACTTC,CSARRPDRGYEQYF
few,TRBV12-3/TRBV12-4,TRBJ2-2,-,TGTGCCAGCAGTTTAAGGTCCGCGGGGACCGGGGAGCTGTTTTTT,CASSLRSAGTGELFF
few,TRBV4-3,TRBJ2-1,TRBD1,TGCGCCAGCAGCCAGAGCCTTGGGGACAGGGCCTACAATGAGCAGTTCTTC,CASSQSLGDRAYNEQFF
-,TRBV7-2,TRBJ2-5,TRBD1,TGTGCCAGCAGCTCCCAGGGACAGCCCGGCGAGACCCAGTACTTC,CASSSQGQPGETQYF
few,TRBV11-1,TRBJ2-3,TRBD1,TGTGCCAGCAGCGCAGTCCCGGGACAGGTCCGGGGCACAGATACGCAGTATTTT,CASSAVPGQVRGTDTQYF
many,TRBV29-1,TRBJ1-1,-,TGCAGCGCCGTGACAGGCATGAACACTGAAGCTTTCTTT,CSAVTGMNTEAFF
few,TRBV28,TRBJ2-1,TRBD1,TGTGCCAGCATTGGGGGGGACAGGGTGAGGAGCTCCTACAATGAGCAGTTCTTC,CASIGGDRVRSSYNEQFF
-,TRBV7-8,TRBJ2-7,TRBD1,TGTGCCAGCAGCTTGCGTGGGGCGGCAGGGGGCTACGAGCAGTACTTC,CASSLRGAAGGYEQYF
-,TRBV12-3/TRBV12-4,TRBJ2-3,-,TGTGCCAGCAGTTTAATCGTGAAGGGCACAGATACGCAGTATTTT,CASSLIVKGTDTQYF
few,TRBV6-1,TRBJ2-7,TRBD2,TGTGCCAGCGCCCCGGGGGGGGGCGTCTACGAGCAGTACTTC,CASAPGGGVYEQYF
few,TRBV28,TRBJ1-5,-,TGTGCCAGCAGTACGGGCGATATTTATAGCAATCAGCCCCAGCATTTT,CASSTGDIYSNQPQHF
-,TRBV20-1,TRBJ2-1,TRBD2,TGCAGTGCTAGAGCGGGCGGGGGGGCTGGTGAGCAGTTCTTC,CSARAGGGAGEQFF
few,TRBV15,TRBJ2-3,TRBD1,TGTGCCACCAGCAGGATGACAGGGGGAGATACGCAGTATTTT,CATSRMTGGDTQYF
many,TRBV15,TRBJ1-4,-,TGTGCCACCAGCAGAGCAGTTGGCGGGCGAGAAAAACTGTTTTTT,CATSRAVGGREKLFF
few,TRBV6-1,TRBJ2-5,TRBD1,TGTGCCAGCAGGCGACAGGACAGGGGGCAGGAGACCCAGTACTTC,CASRRQDRGQETQYF
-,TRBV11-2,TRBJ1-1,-,TGTGCCGTCCGGGGCCTTAGAAACACTGAAGCTTTCTTT,CAVRGLRNTEAFF
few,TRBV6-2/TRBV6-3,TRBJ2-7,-,TGTGCCACTACATCCCTGAACGAGCAGTACTTC,CATTSLNEQYF
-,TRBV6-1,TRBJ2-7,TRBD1,TGTGCCAGCCGTGCCCTCACAGGGGCAGGGGTCGAGCAGTACTTC,CASRALTGAGVEQYF
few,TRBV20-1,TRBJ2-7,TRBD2,TGCAGTGCTAGCGGCCTAGCGGGGAAGTACGAGCAGTACTTC,CSASGLAGKYEQYF
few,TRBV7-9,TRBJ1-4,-,TGTGCCAGCGGAAATGAAAAACTGTTTTTT,CASGNEKLFF
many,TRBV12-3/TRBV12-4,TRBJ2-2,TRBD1,TGTGCCAGCAGTTGGGGACAGGGCACCGGGGAGCTGTTTTTT,CASSWGQGTGELFF
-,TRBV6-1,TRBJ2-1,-,TGTGCCAGCACCCAGAGGGCTAGTGGTGAGCAGTTCTTC,CASTQRASGEQFF
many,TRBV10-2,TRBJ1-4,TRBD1,TGCGCCAGCAGGGGACAGGCAACTAATGAAAAACTGTTTTTT,CASRGQATNEKLFF
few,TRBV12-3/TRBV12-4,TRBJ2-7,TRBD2,TGTGCCAGCAGTCGCCGGGGGGGCTCCTACGAGCAGTACTTC,CASSRRGGSYEQYF
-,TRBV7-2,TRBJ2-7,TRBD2,TGTGCCAGCAGCTCGTTAACTAGCGGCAGTTTCGGCGAGCAGTACTTC,CASSSLTSGSFGEQYF
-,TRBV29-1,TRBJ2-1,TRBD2,TGCAGCGTCGCCGTCGGCCTAGCGGGAATCGGGCAGTTCTTC,CSVAVGLAGIGQFF
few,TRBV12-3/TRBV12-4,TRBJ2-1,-,TGTGCCAGCAGTTCTGGCCCAATTGGGGGGGGCGTTTACAATGAGCAGTTCTTC,CASSSGPIGGGVYNEQFF
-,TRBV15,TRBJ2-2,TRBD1,TGTGCCACCAGCAGGAATCAGGGGGTGTGGGAGCTGTTTTTT,CATSRNQGVWELFF
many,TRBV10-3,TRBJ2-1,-,TGTGCCATCAGTGAATTGGGTGAGCAGTTCTTC,CAISELGEQFF
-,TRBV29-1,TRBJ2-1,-,TGCAGCGTTGGGGGCAGTTACTACAATGAGCAGTTCTTC,CSVGGSYYNEQFF
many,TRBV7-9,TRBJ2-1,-,TGTGCCAGCAGCTCTCAGGTTGCTGAGCAGTTCTTC,CASSSQVAEQFF
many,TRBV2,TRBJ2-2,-,TGTGCCAGCAGTGTTCGGGCCGCGGCCTCCTCCGGGGAGCTGTTTTTT,CASSVRAAASSGELFF
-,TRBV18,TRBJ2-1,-,TGTGCCAGCTCACCCGACACGAATGAGCAGTTCTTC,CASSPDTNEQFF
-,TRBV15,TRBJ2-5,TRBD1,TGTGCCACCAGCACCCCGGGACAGGGACGAGAGACCCAGTACTTC,CATSTPGQGRETQYF
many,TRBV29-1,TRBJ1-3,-,TGCAGCGTGATGCAGGGTACTGGAAACACCATATATTTT,CSVMQGTGNTIYF
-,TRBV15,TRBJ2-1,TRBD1,TGTGCCACCAGCACCGATTCCTGGCAGGGGGCGCATGAGCAGTTCTTC,CATSTDSWQGAHEQFF
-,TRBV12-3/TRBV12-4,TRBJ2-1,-,TGTGCCAGCGGGAACTCGAACGCGGTAGGTGAGCAGTTCTTC,CASGNSNAVGEQFF
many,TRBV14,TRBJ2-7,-,TGTGCCAGCAGCCAAGAGTTCTCATCGCTCTACGAGCAGTACTTC,CASSQEFSSLYEQYF
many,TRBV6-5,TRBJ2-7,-,TGTGCCAGCAGTTACAGGATTTCCCAACCCTACGAGCAGTACTTC,CASSYRISQPYEQYF